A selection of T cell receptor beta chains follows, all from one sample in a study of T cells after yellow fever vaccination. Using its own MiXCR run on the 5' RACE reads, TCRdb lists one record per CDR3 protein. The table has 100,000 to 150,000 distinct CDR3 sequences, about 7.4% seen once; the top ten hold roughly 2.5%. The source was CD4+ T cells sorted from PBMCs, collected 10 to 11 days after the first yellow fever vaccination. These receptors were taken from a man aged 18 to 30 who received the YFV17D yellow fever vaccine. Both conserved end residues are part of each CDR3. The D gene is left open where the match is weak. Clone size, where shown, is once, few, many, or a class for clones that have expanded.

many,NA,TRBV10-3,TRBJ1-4,TGTGCCATCAGTGCAAACGGTGCAACTAATGAAAAACTGTTTTTT,CAISANGATNEKLFF
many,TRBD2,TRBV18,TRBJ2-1,TGTGCCAGCTCCCCCCTGGGCGGGGGGGCGTCATACAATGAGCAGTTCTTC,CASSPLGGGASYNEQFF
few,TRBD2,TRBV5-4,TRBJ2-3,TGTGCCAGCAGCTTGTCAGGGACTAGATCAGATACGCAGTATTTT,CASSLSGTRSDTQYF
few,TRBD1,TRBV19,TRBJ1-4,TGTGCCACCGCACCACAGGGGATATCTGAAAAACTGTTTTTT,CATAPQGISEKLFF
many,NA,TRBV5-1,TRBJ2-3,TGCGCCAGCAGCTTGGGGGTATTGTCGGGCAGCGAGCGCACAGATACGCAGTATTTT,CASSLGVLSGSERTDTQYF
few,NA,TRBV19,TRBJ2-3,TGTGCCAGTTCGAGGGTCAGGGTGAACACAGATACGCAGTATTTT,CASSRVRVNTDTQYF
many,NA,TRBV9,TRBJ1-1,TGTGCCAGCAGCGACAGTATGAACACTGAAGCTTTCTTT,CASSDSMNTEAFF
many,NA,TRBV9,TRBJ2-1,TGTGCCAGCAGCGTAGTAGGGGGGGGGCGGAATGAGCAGTTCTTC,CASSVVGGGRNEQFF
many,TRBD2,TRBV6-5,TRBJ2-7,TGTGCCAGCAGTCGCCCTAGCGGGGGGCGTGTCGAGCAGTACTTC,CASSRPSGGRVEQYF
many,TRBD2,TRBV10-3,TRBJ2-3,TGTGCCATCAGCGCCGCGGGGGGGCCCGGTAGGCAGTATTTT,CAISAAGGPGRQYF
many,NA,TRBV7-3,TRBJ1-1,TGTGCCAGCAGCTTTATGTTAGACACTGAAGCTTTCTTT,CASSFMLDTEAFF
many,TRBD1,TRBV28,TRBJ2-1,TGTGCCAGCAGTTCATCCGGGACAGGAAACAATGAGCAGTTCTTC,CASSSSGTGNNEQFF
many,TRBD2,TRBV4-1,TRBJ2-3,TGCGCCAGCAGCCAGTACGCCGTTGCTCTTCCTAGCGGCCGTAGCACAGATACGCAGTATTTT,CASSQYAVALPSGRSTDTQYF
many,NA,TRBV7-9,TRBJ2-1,TGTGCCAGCAGCTCAGGGGGGGGAAGCCTCAATGAGCAGTTCTTC,CASSSGGGSLNEQFF
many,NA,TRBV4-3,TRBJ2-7,TGCGCCAGCAGCCAAGTGAGCCGATCCGGGAGGCAGTACTTC,CASSQVSRSGRQYF
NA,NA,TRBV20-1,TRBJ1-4,TGCAGTGCTAGAGAGGGTTCAACTAATGAAAAACTGTTTTTT,CSAREGSTNEKLFF
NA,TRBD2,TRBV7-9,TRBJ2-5,TGTGCCAGCAGCTTATTTATTAGCGGGGATTTCGAGACCCAGTACTTC,CASSLFISGDFETQYF
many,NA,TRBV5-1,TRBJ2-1,TGCGCCAGCAGCTTGGCTGGGAATGAGCAGTTCTTC,CASSLAGNEQFF
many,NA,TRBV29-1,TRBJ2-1,TGCAGCGTTGGACCGAACAATGAGCAGTTCTTC,CSVGPNNEQFF
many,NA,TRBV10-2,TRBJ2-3,TGCGCCAGCAGACCCCCAGGGGCGGATACGCAGTATTTT,CASRPPGADTQYF
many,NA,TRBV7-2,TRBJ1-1,TGTGCCAGCAGCCCCGACAGGACGAACACTGAAGCTTTCTTT,CASSPDRTNTEAFF
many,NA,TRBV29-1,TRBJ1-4,TGCAGCGTTGTGACGGAGACCCAGGAAAAACTGTTTTTT,CSVVTETQEKLFF
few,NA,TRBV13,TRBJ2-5,TGTGCCAGCAGCTTAATCGGCAGGGGGCGAAGCGGGGGCCAAGAGACCCAGTACTTC,CASSLIGRGRSGGQETQYF